This T cell receptor beta chain was obtained from a study of blood T cell repertoires in COVID-19. Study summary: In each case, the material was cDNA or gDNA derived from T cells, B-cell-depleted T cells, or PBMCs.

The cohort comprised adults aged about 18 to 100 years residing in approximately 25 US areas. The V end lost 3 bases, the J end lost 8 bases, and 18 bases lay between the germline ends. Germline CDR1 and CDR2: SGHKS and YYEKEE (reference sequence). The CDR3 runs 15 residues. Data came from immunoSEQ multiplex PCR; TCRdb stores just in-frame clones and leaves some out. The sample shows 200,000 to 250,000 clones, 70% to 90% of them seen only once. The sample was PBMCs or T cells enriched from blood (not recorded which). The receptor was derived from a man aged 25-45 years who had recovered from COVID-19. The chain recombines TRBV5-5 with TRBJ2-1; TRBD2 might be the D (6 bases). The CDR3 region has the DNA TGTGCCAGCAGCTCGGGACTCCGTGGGGGATATGAGCAGTTCTTC. Protein product: CASSSGLRGGYEQFF.